The clone carrying this T cell receptor beta chain appeared a few times. Antigen unknown. The sample is drawn from a study of vaccination and CD4 T cells after COVID-19. Study context: Convalescent persons amounted to six males plus four females, two of whom were Hispanic. Each of the control cultures got a CEFX pool, an HIV-1 Nef pool, or no peptide.

The CDR3 consists of 14 residues. V lost 7 bases and J lost 0, with 9 bases in between. Germline V gene sequence: CDR1 MNHNS, CDR2 SASEGT. The Oncomine TCR Beta short-read assay sequenced DNA from cultured CD4+ T cells. TCRdb redid the calling of the PCR reads with MiXCR, one entry per CDR3 protein. The table shows around 20,000 distinct CDR3 sequences, with about 50% occurring only once. Treatment indicated: approximately 10-day PBMC culture with coronavirus spike peptide pools or control peptides (ViraFEST assay). The sequence was collected from a human donor who had recovered from COVID-19. The material was CD4+ T cells from blood, cultured in vitro, obtained before SARS-CoV-2 vaccination. The V call is TRBV6-1, the J call TRBJ2-2, with D possibly matching TRBD1 (6 bases). Here the CDR3 DNA reads TGTGCCAGCACACGGACAGCGAACACCGGGGAGCTGTTTTTT. Translation gives CASTRTANTGELFF.